One and the same sample provided the 24 T cell receptor beta chains below, sequenced in a study of blood T cell repertoires in COVID-19. Clones were sequenced by immunoSEQ multiplex PCR, and TCRdb holds only the in-frame ones, with some missing. The sample has 200,000 or so clones; roughly 80% are singletons. Sequenced: peripheral blood. The receptors were gathered from a woman aged 80 or over with acute or convalescent COVID-19.

The chain joins TRBV11-2 to TRBJ1-4, with 9 nucleotides matching TRBD1. Germline V CDR1 and CDR2: SGHAT, FQNNGV. This CDR3 contains 14 residues. The junction had 5 bases not matched to a gene; V was cut back by 4 bases and J by 8 bases. The CDR3 DNA reads TGTGCCAGCAGCTCGGACAGGGGATACGAAAAACTGTTTTTT. It is translated as CASSSDRGYEKLFF.

The chain recombines TRBV3-1 (or the pseudogene TRBV3-2) with TRBJ1-1; 7 nucleotides match TRBD1. The CDR3 covers 12 residues. V lost 2 bases to trimming and J lost 12 bases; unmatched junction nucleotides: 6. Germline assignment: CDR1 LGHDT and CDR2 YNNKEL (reference sequence). The CDR3 loop reads CASSQPGTATFF. The CDR3 DNA reads TGTGCCAGCAGCCAACCCGGGACAGCTACTTTCTTT.

The chain joins TRBV19 to TRBJ2-5; 9 bases agree with TRBD2. The junction had 9 bases not matched to a gene; V was cut back by 3 bases and J by 1 base. CDR1 is LNHDA, CDR2 SQIVND, per germline (reference sequence). The CDR3 consists of 17 residues. The CDR3 region is CASSIAGGRHIQETQYF. The CDR3 nucleotides are TGTGCCAGTAGTATCGCGGGGGGGCGGCACATCCAAGAGACCCAGTACTTC. The full variable domain, its missing parts supplied by reference TRBV19 and TRBJ2-5, is DGGITQSPKYLFRKEGQNVTLSCEQNLNHDAMYWYRQDPGQGLRLIYYSQIVNDFQKGDIAEGYSVSREKKESFPLTVTSAQKNPTAFYLCASSIAGGRHIQETQYFGPGTRLLVL.

CDR3 residues: CASSDPRGAGEQYF. CDR3 coding DNA: TGTGCCAGCAGTGATCCTCGGGGGGCTGGCGAGCAGTACTTC. The chain combines TRBV2 with TRBJ2-7, with D possibly being TRBD2 (7 bases). Germline V gene sequence: CDR1 SNHLY, CDR2 FYNNEI. V was clipped by 3 bases and J by 6 bases, with 15 bases between them. The CDR3 consists of 14 residues.

The V gene is TRBV2, the J gene TRBJ1-2; weak D call: TRBD1 (6 bases). Germline V gene lookup returns CDR1 SNHLY and CDR2 FYNNEI. V lost 4 bases and J lost 7, with 19 bases in between. This CDR3 spans 15 amino acids. This CDR3 is CASSGRQATIGGYTF. CDR3 nucleotides: TGTGCCAGCAGTGGCCGACAGGCAACCATCGGTGGCTACACCTTC.

This clone was observed a single time. The J gene is TRBJ1-6, the V gene TRBV30; D is undetermined. Germline V lookup: CDR1 GTSNPN, CDR2 SVGIG (reference sequence). V lost 5 bases and J lost 7, with 18 bases in between. This CDR3 has 15 amino acids. CDR3: CAWGGLGSLNSPLHF. In DNA form, the CDR3 reads TGTGCCTGGGGAGGCTTGGGCAGCCTAAATTCACCCCTCCACTTT. Variable domain in full (rest from reference TRBV30 and TRBJ1-6): SQTIHQWPATLVQPVGSPLSLECTVEGTSNPNLYWYRQAAGRGLQLLFYSVGIGQISSEVPQNLSASRPQDRQFILSSKKLLLSDSGFYLCAWGGLGSLNSPLHFGNGTRLTVT.

This clone was detected a few times. V is TRBV13 and J is TRBJ1-3, with a weak D call TRBD1 (6 bases). Per the germline V gene, CDR1 is PRHDT and CDR2 is FYEKMQ (reference sequence). The CDR3 spans 15 residues. V lost 0 bases to trimming and J lost 4 bases, with 10 bases between them. In nucleotides, the CDR3 is TGTGCCAGCAGCTTAGGCAGGGGAGACGGAAACACCATATATTTT. Translating gives CASSLGRGDGNTIYF.

The V gene is TRBV28, the J gene TRBJ1-1, with D uncertain. CDR1 is MDHEN, CDR2 SYDVKM, per germline. The CDR3 consists of 14 residues. The V and J ends lost 5 bases and 1 base respectively, with 11 bases between them. CDR3 amino acids: CASSLIEPNTEAFF. CDR3 nucleotides: TGTGCCAGCAGTCTCATAGAGCCGAACACTGAAGCTTTCTTT.

The V gene is TRBV18, the J gene TRBJ1-5; TRBD1 matches 12 bases. V gave up 2 bases and J gave up 6 bases; unmatched junction bases: 2. The CDR3 extends over 15 amino acids. The V gene's germline CDR1 is KGHSH and CDR2 LQKENI. CDR3 protein: CASSPGTGGGQPQHF. Written as DNA, the CDR3 is TGTGCCAGCTCACCAGGGACAGGGGGCGGTCAGCCCCAGCATTTT.

The DNA for the CDR3 is TGTGCCAGCAGTCCCCCGACAGGGAACTATGGCTACACCTTC. Its translation is CASSPPTGNYGYTF. The chain uses TRBV28 and TRBJ1-2; 7 bases fit TRBD1. Trimming at V came to 5 bases and at J to 2 bases, leaving 5 bases not matched to a gene. The CDR3 runs to 14 residues. Germline V gene lookup returns CDR1 MDHEN and CDR2 SYDVKM.

The chain carries TRBV29-1 and TRBJ1-4, with 8 bases aligning to TRBD1. In germline, CDR1 is SQVTM, CDR2 ANQGSEA. This CDR3 contains 13 residues. With 4 bases clipped from V and 7 bases from J, the junction kept 5 bases outside the gene matches. CDR3 sequence reads: CSVGGRGREKLFF. Here the CDR3 DNA reads TGCAGCGTTGGTGGCAGGGGGCGTGAAAAACTGTTTTTT.

The CDR3 reads CASSVSGGGYEQYF. In DNA, the CDR3 is TGTGCCAGTAGTGTGAGCGGGGGGGGCTACGAGCAGTACTTC. The J gene is TRBJ2-7, the V gene TRBV19; 10 nucleotides match TRBD2. The CDR3 covers 14 residues. The V gene's germline CDR1 is LNHDA and CDR2 SQIVND (reference sequence). Trimming cost V 5 bases and J 3 bases; bases outside gene matches: 4.

This clone was seen a single time. V and J are TRBV13 and TRBJ1-3; possible D gene TRBD1, 5 bases. Between the trimmed V and J ends, which lost 5 bases and 3 bases, there was a span of 20 bases. This CDR3 region has 17 residues. Germline-derived CDR1 and CDR2 are PRHDT and FYEKMQ (reference sequence). The CDR3 sequence: CASSPPVGGAGGNTIYF. The CDR3 coding sequence is TGTGCCAGCAGCCCCCCGGTCGGCGGGGCGGGTGGAAACACCATATATTTT.

The chain links TRBV20-1 to TRBJ2-1, with 7 bases fitting TRBD2. Germline CDR1 reads DFQATT; CDR2 reads SNEGSKA (reference sequence). Unmatched junction bases numbered 6, after V lost 6 bases and J lost 10 bases. This CDR3 spans 11 amino acids. CDR3 in DNA: TGCAGTGCGCTCGGGACTATCGAGCAGTTCTTC. Amino acids: CSALGTIEQFF.

The V gene is TRBV18, the J gene TRBJ1-6, with D maybe TRBD1 (5 bases). The CDR3 extends over 15 amino acids. Germline V gene data show CDR1 as KGHSH and CDR2 as LQKENI. V lost 6 bases to trimming and J lost 6 bases, with 15 bases between them. CDR3 bases: TGTGCCAGCTCCCCGGGGGGACGAACTAATTCACCCCTCCACTTT. This gives the protein CASSPGGRTNSPLHF.

The V and J genes are TRBV7-8 and TRBJ2-7; 9 bases are shared with TRBD1. After removal of 5 bases from V and 3 bases from J, the junction contained 5 bases not matched to a gene. Germline V gene sequence: CDR1 SGHVS, CDR2 FQNEAQ. The CDR3 contains 14 residues. CDR3 in amino acids: CASSPEGQGYEQYF. The CDR3 coding sequence is TGTGCCAGCAGCCCTGAGGGACAGGGCTACGAGCAGTACTTC.

The J gene is TRBJ1-1, the V gene TRBV28, with D hard to call. With 6 bases removed from V and 4 bases from J, the gap between germline ends came to 12 bases. CDR1 is MDHEN, CDR2 SYDVKM, per germline. There are 13 residues in the CDR3. Written as DNA, the CDR3 is TGTGCCAGCAGGGGCGGGGTGGGCACTGAAGCTTTCTTT. Its protein is CASRGGVGTEAFF.

The chain is built from TRBV19 and TRBJ2-3; TRBD1 agrees at 9 bases. The V gene end was trimmed by 3 bases and the J gene end by 6 bases; junction bases not matched to a gene: 10. Germline CDR1 and CDR2: LNHDA and SQIVND (reference sequence). The CDR3 extends over 16 amino acids. CDR3 protein: CASSIEVGTGFDTQYF. CDR3 sequence (DNA): TGTGCCAGTAGTATTGAAGTGGGGACAGGGTTCGATACGCAGTATTTT.

V and J are TRBV19 and TRBJ1-1; 7 bases are a match to TRBD1. CDR1 LNHDA and CDR2 SQIVND come from the germline V gene (reference sequence). V lost 4 bases, J lost 2 bases, and 7 bases stayed unmatched. The CDR3 contains 15 residues. The CDR3 loop reads CASSTPQGGNTEAFF. CDR3 DNA: TGTGCCAGTAGTACCCCCCAGGGGGGCAACACTGAAGCTTTCTTT.

The rearrangement uses TRBV19 and TRBJ2-1; 12 bases agree with TRBD2. CDR3 length: 14 residues. V was clipped by 6 bases and J by 4 bases; unmatched bases: 1. Germline V gene sequence: CDR1 LNHDA, CDR2 SQIVND (reference sequence). CDR3 DNA sequence: TGTGCCAGTAGACTAGCGGGGGGATACAATGAGCAGTTCTTC. This codes for CASRLAGGYNEQFF.

The chain combines TRBV4-1 with TRBJ2-5; D is unclear. The germline CDR1 and CDR2 sequences are MGHRA and YSYEKL. This CDR3 is 14 amino acids long. V was trimmed by 2 bases and J by 2 bases, leaving 9 bases between them. Here the CDR3 reads CASSQPGRQETQYF. DNA for the CDR3: TGCGCCAGCAGCCAACCGGGTCGGCAAGAGACCCAGTACTTC.

The chain employs TRBV3-1 (or the pseudogene TRBV3-2) and TRBJ2-5, with a possible D match to TRBD1 (7 bases). The germline CDR1 and CDR2 sequences are LGHDT and YNNKEL (reference sequence). The V end lost 5 bases, the J end lost 5 bases, and 21 bases lay between the germline ends. CDR3 length: 16 residues. CDR3: CASSRTGDPGGETQYF. The CDR3 DNA is TGTGCCAGCAGCAGAACAGGGGACCCAGGGGGGGAGACCCAGTACTTC.

The rearrangement uses TRBV6-5 and TRBJ2-5; perhaps TRBD2 as D (6 bases). CDR1 is MNHEY and CDR2 is SVGAGI in the germline V gene. CDR3 length equals 14 residues. V was clipped by 4 bases and J by 7 bases, with 16 bases between them. CDR3 protein: CASSSTGTEGTQYF. DNA of the CDR3: TGTGCCAGCAGTTCCACCGGGACGGAGGGGACCCAGTACTTC.

V and J are TRBV19 and TRBJ2-6; possibly TRBD1 for D (6 bases). This CDR3 has 15 amino acids. V was pared by 3 bases and J by 5 bases, with 11 bases between. CDR1 is LNHDA and CDR2 is SQIVND in the germline V gene (reference sequence). The CDR3 is CASSILTGRANVLTF. For the CDR3, the DNA is TGTGCCAGTAGTATCCTGACAGGTAGGGCCAACGTCCTGACTTTC.